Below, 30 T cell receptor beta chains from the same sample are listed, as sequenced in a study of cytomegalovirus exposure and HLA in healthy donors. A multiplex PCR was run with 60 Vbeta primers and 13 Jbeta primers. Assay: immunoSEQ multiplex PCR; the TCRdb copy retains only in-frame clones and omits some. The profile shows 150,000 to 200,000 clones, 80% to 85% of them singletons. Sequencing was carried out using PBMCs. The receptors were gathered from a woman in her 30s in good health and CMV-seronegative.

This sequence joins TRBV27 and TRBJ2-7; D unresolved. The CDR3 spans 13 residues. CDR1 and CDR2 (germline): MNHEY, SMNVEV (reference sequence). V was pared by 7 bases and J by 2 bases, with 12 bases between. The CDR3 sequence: CASKTVETYEQYF. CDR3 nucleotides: TGTGCCAGCAAAACCGTTGAGACCTACGAGCAGTACTTC.

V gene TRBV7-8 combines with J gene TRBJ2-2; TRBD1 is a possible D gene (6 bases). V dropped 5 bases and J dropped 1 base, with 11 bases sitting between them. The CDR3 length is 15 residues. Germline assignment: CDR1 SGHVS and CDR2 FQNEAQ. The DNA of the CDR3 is TGTGCCAGCAGCACAGGACAGTTGAACACCGGGGAGCTGTTTTTT. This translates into CASSTGQLNTGELFF.

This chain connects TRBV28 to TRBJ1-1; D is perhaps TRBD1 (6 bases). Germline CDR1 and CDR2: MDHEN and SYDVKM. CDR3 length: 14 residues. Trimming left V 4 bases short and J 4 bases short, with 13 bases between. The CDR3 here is CASSYPGAATEAFF. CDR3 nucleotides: TGTGCCAGCAGTTATCCAGGGGCAGCCACTGAAGCTTTCTTT. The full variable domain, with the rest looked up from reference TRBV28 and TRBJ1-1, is DVKVTQSSRYLVKRTGEKVFLECVQDMDHENMFWYRQDPGLGLRLIYFSYDVKMKEKGDIPEGYSVSREKKERFSLILESASTNQTSMYLCASSYPGAATEAFFGQGTRLTVV.

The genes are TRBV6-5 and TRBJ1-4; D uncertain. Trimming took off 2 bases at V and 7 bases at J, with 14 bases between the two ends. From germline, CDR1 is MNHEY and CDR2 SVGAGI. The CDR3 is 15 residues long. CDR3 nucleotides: TGTGCCAGCAGTTACGGATCGTCCGGAGGTGAAAAACTGTTTTTT. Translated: CASSYGSSGGEKLFF.

The CDR3 is CASSRTVDQPQHF. The CDR3 nucleotides are TGTGCCAGCAGTCGGACAGTCGATCAGCCCCAGCATTTT. The J gene is TRBJ1-5, the V gene TRBV28; the D gene is possibly TRBD1 (6 bases). CDR3 length: 13 amino acids. Trimming took off 5 bases at V and 5 bases at J, with 10 bases between the two ends. The germline gives CDR1 MDHEN, CDR2 SYDVKM. Drawing the rest from reference TRBV28 and TRBJ1-5, the complete variable domain is DVKVTQSSRYLVKRTGEKVFLECVQDMDHENMFWYRQDPGLGLRLIYFSYDVKMKEKGDIPEGYSVSREKKERFSLILESASTNQTSMYLCASSRTVDQPQHFGDGTRLSIL.

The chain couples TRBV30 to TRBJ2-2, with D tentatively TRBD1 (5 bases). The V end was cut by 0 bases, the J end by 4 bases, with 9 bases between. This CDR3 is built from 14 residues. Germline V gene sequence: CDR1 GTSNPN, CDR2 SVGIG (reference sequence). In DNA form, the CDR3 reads TGTGCCTGGAGTGTACTCAGGGCCACCGGGGAGCTGTTTTTT. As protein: CAWSVLRATGELFF.

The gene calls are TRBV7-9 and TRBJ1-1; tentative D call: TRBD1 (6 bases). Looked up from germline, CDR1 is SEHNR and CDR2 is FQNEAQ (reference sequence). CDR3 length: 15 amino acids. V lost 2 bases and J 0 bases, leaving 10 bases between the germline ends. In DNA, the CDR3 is TGTGCCAGCAGCTTAAAGGGACAAGTGAACACTGAAGCTTTCTTT. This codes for CASSLKGQVNTEAFF.

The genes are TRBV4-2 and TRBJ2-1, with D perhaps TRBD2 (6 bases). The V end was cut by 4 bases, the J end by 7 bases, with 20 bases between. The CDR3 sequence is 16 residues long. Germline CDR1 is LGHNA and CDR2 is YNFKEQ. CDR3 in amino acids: CASSPQGEGTPNEQFF. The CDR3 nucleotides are TGTGCCAGCAGCCCCCAAGGCGAAGGGACTCCGAATGAGCAGTTCTTC.

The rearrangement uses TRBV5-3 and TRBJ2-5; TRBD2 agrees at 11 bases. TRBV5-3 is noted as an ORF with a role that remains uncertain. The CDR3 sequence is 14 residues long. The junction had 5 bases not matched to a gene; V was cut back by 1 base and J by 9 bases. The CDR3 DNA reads TGTGCCAGAAGCTTGCTTAGCGGGAGGGGTCCCCAGTACTTC. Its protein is CARSLLSGRGPQYF.

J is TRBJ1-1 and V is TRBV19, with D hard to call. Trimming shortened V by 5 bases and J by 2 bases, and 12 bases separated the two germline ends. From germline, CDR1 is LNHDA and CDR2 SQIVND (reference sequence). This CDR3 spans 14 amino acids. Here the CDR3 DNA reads TGTGCCAGTAGTGAGGCCCGTATCAACACTGAAGCTTTCTTT. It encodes CASSEARINTEAFF.

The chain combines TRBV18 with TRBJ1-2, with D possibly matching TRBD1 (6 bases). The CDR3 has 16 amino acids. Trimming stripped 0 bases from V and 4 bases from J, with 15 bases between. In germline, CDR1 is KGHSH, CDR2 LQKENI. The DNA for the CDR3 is TGTGCCAGCTCACCACCGTCATCGGCGGGGGCCTATGGCTACACCTTC. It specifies CASSPPSSAGAYGYTF.

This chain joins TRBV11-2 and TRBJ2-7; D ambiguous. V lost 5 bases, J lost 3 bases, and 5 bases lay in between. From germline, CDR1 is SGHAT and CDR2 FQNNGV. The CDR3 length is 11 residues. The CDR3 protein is CASSQHYEQYF. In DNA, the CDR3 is TGTGCCAGCAGCCAACACTACGAGCAGTACTTC. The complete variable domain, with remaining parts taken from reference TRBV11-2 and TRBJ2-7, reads EAGVAQSPRYKIIEKRQSVAFWCNPISGHATLYWYQQILGQGPKLLIQFQNNGVVDDSQLPKDRFSAERLKGVDSTLKIQPAKLEDSAVYLCASSQHYEQYFGPGTRLTVT.

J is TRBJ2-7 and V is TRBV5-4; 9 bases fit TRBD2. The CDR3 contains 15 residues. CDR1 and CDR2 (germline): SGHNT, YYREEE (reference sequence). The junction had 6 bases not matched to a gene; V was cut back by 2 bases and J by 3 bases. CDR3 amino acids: CASSLDVAGVYEQYF. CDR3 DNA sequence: TGTGCCAGCAGCTTAGACGTAGCGGGGGTCTACGAGCAGTACTTC.

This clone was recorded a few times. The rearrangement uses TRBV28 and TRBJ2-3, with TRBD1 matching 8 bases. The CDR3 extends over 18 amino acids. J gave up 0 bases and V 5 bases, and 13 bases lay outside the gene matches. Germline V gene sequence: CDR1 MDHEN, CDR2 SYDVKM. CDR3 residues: CASSPYPSRGPSTDTQYF. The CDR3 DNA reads TGTGCCAGCAGTCCCTACCCTTCCAGGGGGCCCAGCACAGATACGCAGTATTTT.

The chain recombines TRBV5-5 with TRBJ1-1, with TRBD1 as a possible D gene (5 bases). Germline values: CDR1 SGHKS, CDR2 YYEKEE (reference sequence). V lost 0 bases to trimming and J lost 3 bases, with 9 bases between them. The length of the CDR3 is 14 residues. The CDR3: CASSLAGMHTEAFF. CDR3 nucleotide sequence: TGTGCCAGCAGCTTGGCAGGGATGCACACTGAAGCTTTCTTT. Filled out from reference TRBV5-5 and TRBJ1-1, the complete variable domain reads DAGVTQSPTHLIKTRGQQVTLRCSPISGHKSVSWYQQVLGQGPQFIFQYYEKEERGRGNFPDRFSARQFPNYSSELNVNALLLGDSALYLCASSLAGMHTEAFFGQGTRLTVV.

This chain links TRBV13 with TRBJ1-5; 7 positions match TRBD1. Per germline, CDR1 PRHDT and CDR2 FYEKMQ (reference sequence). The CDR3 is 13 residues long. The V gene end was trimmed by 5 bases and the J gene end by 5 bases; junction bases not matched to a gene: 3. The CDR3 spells CASSLDRDQPQHF. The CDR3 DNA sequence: TGTGCCAGCAGCCTCGACAGGGATCAGCCCCAGCATTTT.

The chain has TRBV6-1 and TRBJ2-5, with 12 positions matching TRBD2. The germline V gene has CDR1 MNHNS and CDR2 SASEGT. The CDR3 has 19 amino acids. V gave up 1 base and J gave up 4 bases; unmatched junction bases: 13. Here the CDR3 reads CASSEDHPSLAGGSETQYF. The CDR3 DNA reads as TGTGCCAGCAGTGAAGATCATCCAAGCCTAGCGGGAGGGTCAGAGACCCAGTACTTC.

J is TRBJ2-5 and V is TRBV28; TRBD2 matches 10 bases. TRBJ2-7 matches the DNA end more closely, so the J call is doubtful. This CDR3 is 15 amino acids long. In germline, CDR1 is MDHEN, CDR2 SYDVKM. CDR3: CASSFPGLASYEQYF. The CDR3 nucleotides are TGTGCCAGCAGTTTTCCGGGACTAGCGTCCTACGAGCAGTACTTC.

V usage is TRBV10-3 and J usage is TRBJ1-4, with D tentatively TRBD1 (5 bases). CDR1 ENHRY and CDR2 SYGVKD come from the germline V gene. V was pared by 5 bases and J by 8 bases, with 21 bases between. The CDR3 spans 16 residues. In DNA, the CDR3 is TGTGCCATCAGTCCAGGGCTGAGTCTACAACTAGAAAAACTGTTTTTT. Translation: CAISPGLSLQLEKLFF.

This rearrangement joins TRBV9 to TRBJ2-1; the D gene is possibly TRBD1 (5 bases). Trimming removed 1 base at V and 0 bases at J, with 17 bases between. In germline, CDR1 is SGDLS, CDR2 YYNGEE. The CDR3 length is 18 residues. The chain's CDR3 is CASSVQGSLANSYNEQFF. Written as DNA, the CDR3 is TGTGCCAGCAGCGTACAGGGAAGTCTGGCAAACTCCTACAATGAGCAGTTCTTC.

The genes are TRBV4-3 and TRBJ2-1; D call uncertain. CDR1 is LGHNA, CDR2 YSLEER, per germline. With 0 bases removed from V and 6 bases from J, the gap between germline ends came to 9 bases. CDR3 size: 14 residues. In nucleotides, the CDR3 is TGCGCCAGCAGCCAAGATCCACCGGGCAATGAGCAGTTCTTC. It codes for CASSQDPPGNEQFF.

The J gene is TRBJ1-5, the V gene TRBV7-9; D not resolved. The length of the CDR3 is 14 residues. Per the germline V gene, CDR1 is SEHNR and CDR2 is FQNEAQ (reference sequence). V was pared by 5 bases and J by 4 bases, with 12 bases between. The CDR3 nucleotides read TGTGCCAGCAGCCTTGGACCGGGGAATCAGCCCCAGCATTTT. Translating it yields CASSLGPGNQPQHF.

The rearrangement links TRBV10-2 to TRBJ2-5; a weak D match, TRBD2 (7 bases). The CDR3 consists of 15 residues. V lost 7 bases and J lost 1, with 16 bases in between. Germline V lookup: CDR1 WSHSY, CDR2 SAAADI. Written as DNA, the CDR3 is TGCGCCAGCACCCCAAGGGGGGGGGCCCAAGAGACCCAGTACTTC. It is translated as CASTPRGGAQETQYF.

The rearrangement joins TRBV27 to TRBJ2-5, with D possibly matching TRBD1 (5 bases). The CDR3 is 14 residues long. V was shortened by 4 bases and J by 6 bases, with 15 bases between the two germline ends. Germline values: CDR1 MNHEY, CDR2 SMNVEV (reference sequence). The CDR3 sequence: CASSYRRVSKTQYF. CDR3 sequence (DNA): TGTGCCAGCAGTTACCGCAGGGTCTCCAAGACCCAGTACTTC.

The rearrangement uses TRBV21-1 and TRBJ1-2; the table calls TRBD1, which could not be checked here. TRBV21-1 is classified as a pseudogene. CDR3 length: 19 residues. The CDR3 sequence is CASSKVAKPGTGICYGYTF. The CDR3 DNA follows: TGTGCCAGCAGCAAAGTGGCTAAACCCGGGACAGGAATTTGTTATGGCTACACCTTC.

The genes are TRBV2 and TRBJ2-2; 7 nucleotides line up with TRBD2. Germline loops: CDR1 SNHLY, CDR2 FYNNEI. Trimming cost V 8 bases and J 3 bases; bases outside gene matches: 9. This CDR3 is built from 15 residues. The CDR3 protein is CASEGAGWDTGELFF. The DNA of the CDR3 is TGTGCCAGCGAGGGAGCGGGGTGGGACACCGGGGAGCTGTTTTTT.

The CDR3 DNA is TGCAGCGTTGATAGGGGGACAGGAGAAAACATTCAGTACTTC. Its protein is CSVDRGTGENIQYF. This chain connects TRBV29-1 to TRBJ2-4; the match to TRBD1 covers 8 bases. Per germline, CDR1 SQVTM and CDR2 ANQGSEA. V was pared by 3 bases and J by 5 bases, with 6 bases of the junction left unmatched. The CDR3 loop spans 14 amino acids. The whole variable domain, remainder taken from reference TRBV29-1 and TRBJ2-4, is SAVISQKPSRDICQRGTSLTIQCQVDSQVTMMFWYRQQPGQSLTLIATANQGSEATYESGFVIDKFPISRPNLTFSTLTVSNMSPEDSSIYLCSVDRGTGENIQYFGAGTRLSVL.

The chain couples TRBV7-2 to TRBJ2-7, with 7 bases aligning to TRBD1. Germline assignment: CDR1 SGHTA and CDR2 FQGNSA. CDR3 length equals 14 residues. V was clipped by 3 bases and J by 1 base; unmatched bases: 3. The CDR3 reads CASSFKGQSYEQYF. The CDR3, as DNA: TGTGCCAGCAGCTTCAAGGGACAGTCCTACGAGCAGTACTTC.

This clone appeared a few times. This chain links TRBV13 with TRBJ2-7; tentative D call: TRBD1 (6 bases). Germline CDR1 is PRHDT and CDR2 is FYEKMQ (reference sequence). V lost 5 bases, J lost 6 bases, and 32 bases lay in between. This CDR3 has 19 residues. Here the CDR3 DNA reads TGTGCCAGCAGCCATTCTCCCAAGACAGGCGGTGGGCCGCGAGGCGAGCAGTACTTC. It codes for CASSHSPKTGGGPRGEQYF.

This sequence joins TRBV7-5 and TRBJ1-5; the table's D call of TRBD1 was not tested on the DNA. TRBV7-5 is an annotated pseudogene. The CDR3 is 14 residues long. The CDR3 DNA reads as TGTGTCAGAAGCGGGACAGGGGGCAATCAGCCCCAGCATTTT. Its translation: CVRSGTGGNQPQHF.